Shown below are 11 T cell receptor beta chains from a single sample sequenced in a study of T cell responses to AZD1222 COVID-19 vaccine. TCRdb's table, derived via immunoSEQ multiplex PCR, lists solely in-frame clones and lacks some. Here the sample spans about 170,000 clones, 70% to 90% being singletons. The sample consisted of peripheral blood, taken 28 days after the second AZD1222 dose. The receptors shown here come from an adult who received the AZD1222 COVID-19 vaccine.

This chain connects TRBV6-5 to TRBJ1-5; 7 bases are shared with TRBD1. In germline, CDR1 is MNHEY, CDR2 SVGAGI. J lost 6 bases, V lost 6 bases, and 5 bases had no gene match. The CDR3 is 13 residues long. CDR3 nucleotide sequence: TGTGCCAGCAGAGACAGGGAGGGTCAGCCCCAGCATTTT. The encoded protein is CASRDREGQPQHF.

The chain recombines TRBV9 with TRBJ1-6; 7 bases line up with TRBD1. CDR1 and CDR2 (germline): SGDLS, YYNGEE. Trimming removed 2 bases from V and 8 bases from J; junction bases left unmatched: 4. The CDR3 has 14 residues. CDR3 loop: CASSVGGGDSPLHF. CDR3 nucleotides: TGTGCCAGCAGCGTGGGAGGGGGCGATTCACCCCTCCACTTT.

This sequence joins TRBV10-2 and TRBJ1-5, with D uncertain. The CDR3 sequence is 15 residues long. Germline loops: CDR1 WSHSY, CDR2 SAAADI. Between the trimmed V and J ends, which lost 7 bases and 1 base, there was a span of 14 bases. CDR3 nucleotide sequence: TGCGCCAGCACAGGTGCCAGTCCAAGCAATCAGCCCCAGCATTTT. This translates into CASTGASPSNQPQHF.

The CDR3 loop reads CASSLGGDTEAFF. Written as DNA, the CDR3 is TGTGCCAGCAGCTTAGGGGGAGACACTGAAGCTTTCTTT. V and J are TRBV7-6 and TRBJ1-1; D gene uncertain. CDR3 length equals 13 residues. The V gene's germline CDR1 is SGHVS and CDR2 FNYEAQ. The ends were cut back, 1 base at V and 3 bases at J, with 6 bases in the middle.

This clone was seen a few times. The chain recombines TRBV19 with TRBJ2-1, with TRBD1 matching over 7 bases. Trimming removed 2 bases from V and 6 bases from J; junction bases left unmatched: 10. The CDR3 runs 16 residues. CDR1 is LNHDA and CDR2 is SQIVND in the germline V gene (reference sequence). CDR3 bases: TGTGCCAGTAGTATAATACTAGGGGGCAAGTTCAATGAGCAGTTCTTC. It translates to CASSIILGGKFNEQFF.

The chain couples TRBV6-5 to TRBJ1-6, with D possibly being TRBD1 (6 bases). Germline V CDR1 and CDR2: MNHEY, SVGAGI. CDR3 length: 16 residues. Trimming left V 2 bases short and J 10 bases short, with 18 bases between. The CDR3: CASSYGVGTSGSPLHF. The CDR3 DNA reads TGTGCCAGCAGTTACGGGGTCGGGACATCGGGATCACCCCTCCACTTT.

The gene calls are TRBV29-1 and TRBJ2-3; 9 positions match TRBD2. The length of the CDR3 is 16 residues. Germline CDR1 reads SQVTM; CDR2 reads ANQGSEA. The V gene end was trimmed by 4 bases and the J gene end by 1 base; junction bases not matched to a gene: 9. The CDR3 coding sequence is TGCAGCGTTGTGGAGAGGGCTAGCGGGGGCACAGATACGCAGTATTTT. This translates into CSVVERASGGTDTQYF.

V is TRBV7-8 and J is TRBJ1-6, with 7 nucleotides matching TRBD1. V lost 3 bases, J lost 6 bases, and 5 bases stayed unmatched. The germline V gene has CDR1 SGHVS and CDR2 FQNEAQ. This CDR3 is built from 15 residues. CDR3 sequence: CASSFETGFNSPLHF. In nucleotides, the CDR3 is TGTGCCAGCAGCTTTGAGACAGGGTTTAATTCACCCCTCCACTTT.

Comment on this clone: In the same sample, other DNA sequences code for this CDR3. This sequence joins TRBV5-6 and TRBJ1-2; the D is unclear. Germline lookup yields CDR1 SGHDT and CDR2 YYEEEE. The CDR3 totals 13 residues. V lost 4 bases and J 4 bases, leaving 11 bases between the germline ends. CDR3 sequence reads: CASSITEFYGYTF. The CDR3, as DNA: TGTGCCAGCAGCATAACTGAATTCTATGGCTACACCTTC.

The chain recombines TRBV6-4 with TRBJ1-1; weak D call: TRBD1 (6 bases). V was cut by 0 bases and J by 11 bases, with 16 bases left in between. Germline V gene data show CDR1 as MRHNA and CDR2 as SNTAGT. The CDR3 runs to 14 residues. The CDR3 bases are TGTGCCAGCAGTGACTCTCAGGACAGAACGGTGGCTTTCTTT. It is translated as CASSDSQDRTVAFF.

This chain uses TRBV7-8 with TRBJ1-3, with a possible D match to TRBD1 (5 bases). Per germline, CDR1 SGHVS and CDR2 FQNEAQ. The CDR3 totals 11 residues. Trimming removed 5 bases at V and 8 bases at J, with 7 bases between. The CDR3 DNA reads as TGTGCCAGCAGCCCAGGGTACACCATATATTTT. Protein product: CASSPGYTIYF.